The rows below give T cell receptor beta chains drawn from one sample of a study of blood T cell repertoires in COVID-19. Data came from immunoSEQ multiplex PCR; TCRdb stores just in-frame clones and leaves some out. Of more than 300,000 clones detected, 85% to 90% appear once; the ten largest clones hold approximately 4.1%. The sequencing input was PBMCs or T cells enriched from blood (not recorded which). Receptors originate from a man aged 30 to 45 who had recovered from COVID-19. The CDR3 runs from the conserved cysteine through the conserved F or W. A D gene is named only where the DNA matches it firmly. A row's size may be missing; if present it is once, few, many or a size class.

size	V	D	J	DNA	CDR3
.	TRBV7-9	TRBD1	TRBJ1-2	TGTGCCAGCAGCCCGGGACAGGGGATTTATGGCTACACCTTC	CASSPGQGIYGYTF
.	TRBV11-3	TRBD2	TRBJ2-1	TGTGCCAGCAGCCTTCCGGGACTAGCGACCTACAATGAGCAGTTCTTC	CASSLPGLATYNEQFF
.	TRBV2	TRBD2	TRBJ2-1	TGTGCCAGCAGACGGACTAGCGGGGTCTCCTACAATGAGCAGTTCTTC	CASRRTSGVSYNEQFF
.	TRBV3-1/TRBV3-2	TRBD1	TRBJ1-5	TGTGCCAGCAGCCACAGGGGGGTTAGCAATCAGCCCCAGCATTTT	CASSHRGVSNQPQHF
.	TRBV6-4	TRBD2	TRBJ2-3	TGTGCCAGCAGTGATCAGGCGGGGGGACTGGATACGCAGTATTTT	CASSDQAGGLDTQYF
.	TRBV2	.	TRBJ1-1	TGTGCCAGGTCCCCCGAAACGACAGGTGCAACGGGGTCATTCTTT	CARSPETTGATGSFF
.	TRBV24-1	.	TRBJ2-1	TGTGCCACCAGTGATTTTTTCGCGGGTCTTTACTACAATGAGCAGTTCTTC	CATSDFFAGLYYNEQFF
.	TRBV18	TRBD1	TRBJ1-3	TGTGCCAGCTCAGCGACAGGGGGTAATGGAAACACCATATATTTT	CASSATGGNGNTIYF
.	TRBV6-5	TRBD2	TRBJ2-1	TGTGCCAGCAGTTACCCAAGGACTAGCGGGGGCCTTGAGGAGTTCTTC	CASSYPRTSGGLEEFF
many	TRBV9	.	TRBJ1-2	TGTGCCAGCAGCGTAGATGGACAGAGAACCACTAGCTATGGCTACACCTTC	CASSVDGQRTTSYGYTF
.	TRBV2	.	TRBJ1-1	TGTGCCAGCAGGTCGGTGGACAGCCCTTCGTTCTTT	CASRSVDSPSFF
.	TRBV5-6	TRBD1	TRBJ1-6	TGTGCCAGCAGCTTGACAGGGGGTCGGAATTCACCCCTCCACTTT	CASSLTGGRNSPLHF
.	TRBV24-1	TRBD1	TRBJ2-2	TGTGCCACCAGTTACCGGGACAGGCCCACCGGGGAGCTGTTTTTT	CATSYRDRPTGELFF
.	TRBV5-8	TRBD1	TRBJ1-4	TGTGCCAGCAGCCCTCCCGGGACAGGGATGACGGGCGATAGTGAAAAACTGTTTTTT	CASSPPGTGMTGDSEKLFF
.	TRBV5-5	TRBD2	TRBJ2-7	TGTGCCAGCAGCTTGGTGGTAGTAGCGGGGGTCTCCTACGAGCAGTACTTC	CASSLVVVAGVSYEQYF
.	TRBV18	TRBD1	TRBJ1-4	TGTGCCAGCTCACCCCGGACAGGGGATGAAAAACTGTTTTTT	CASSPRTGDEKLFF
.	TRBV5-1	.	TRBJ2-3	TGCGCCAGCCGACCCCTAGCGATCACAGATACGCAGTATTTT	CASRPLAITDTQYF
.	TRBV2	.	TRBJ2-2	TGTGCCAGCAGACTCACGAACACCGGGGAGCTGTTTTTT	CASRLTNTGELFF
.	TRBV5-1	TRBD2	TRBJ2-7	TGCGCCAGCAGCTTCACAGCGGGGCCGTCCTACGAGCAGTACTTC	CASSFTAGPSYEQYF
.	TRBV15	.	TRBJ1-5	TGTGCCACCAGCAGAGATCGGGGTACAGCTAATCAGCCCCAGCATTTT	CATSRDRGTANQPQHF
few	TRBV5-1	TRBD1	TRBJ1-2	TGCGCCAGCAAACTCTCCGGACAGGGCGTTGGCTACACCTTC	CASKLSGQGVGYTF
few	TRBV7-9	.	TRBJ1-5	TGTGCCAGCAGCCCGACAGGTTATAGCAATCAGCCCCAGCATTTT	CASSPTGYSNQPQHF
.	TRBV19	TRBD1	TRBJ1-6	TGTGCCACCTGCCAGGGGGGCCTTTATAATTCACCCCTCCACTTT	CATCQGGLYNSPLHF
.	TRBV5-1	.	TRBJ1-4	TGCGCCAGCAGCTTGGATGCTTGGGGGGGTTCTAATGAAAAACTGTTTTTT	CASSLDAWGGSNEKLFF
.	TRBV27	TRBD2	TRBJ2-7	TGTGCCAGCAGTTGGGGGACTAGCGGGGACCCCTACGAGCAGTACTTC	CASSWGTSGDPYEQYF
.	TRBV3-1/TRBV3-2	.	TRBJ1-3	TGTGCCAGCAGTACCCTGACTGGGGGGGGAAACACCATATATTTT	CASSTLTGGGNTIYF
.	TRBV4-2	TRBD2	TRBJ2-1	TGTGCCAGCAGCCAAGATTACGGGGTCGGCGGGAGTCCTTACAATGAGCAGTTCTTC	CASSQDYGVGGSPYNEQFF
.	TRBV11-2	TRBD1	TRBJ1-2	TGTGCCAGCAGCTTAGATTACTCCAGGGGGCGACGGGGCTACACCTTC	CASSLDYSRGRRGYTF
.	TRBV2	.	TRBJ1-2	TGTGCCAGCAGTGGGGCCGGGGAGAGCTATGGCTACACCTTC	CASSGAGESYGYTF
.	TRBV11-2	.	TRBJ1-1	TGTGCCAGCAGCTTAGAGGGGCCAGGCGTGATAGCTTTCTTT	CASSLEGPGVIAFF
.	TRBV11-2	.	TRBJ1-1	TGTGCCAGCAGCCCGGCGTCTCGCCGCGGCCGACGGGCTTTCTTT	CASSPASRRGRRAFF
.	TRBV24-1	.	TRBJ1-2	TGTGCCACCAGTGATTTGGGAGGGGAAGGCTACACCTTC	CATSDLGGEGYTF
.	TRBV19	TRBD1	TRBJ1-5	TGTGCCAGTACCACGAGACAGGGAGGCAATCAGCCCCAGCATTTT	CASTTRQGGNQPQHF
.	TRBV5-6	TRBD1	TRBJ2-7	TGTGCCAGCAGCCACAGGACAGGGGTTAGCGAGCAGTACTTC	CASSHRTGVSEQYF
.	TRBV27	.	TRBJ1-5	TGTGCCAGCAGTTCCGCCGGGGAGCGGAGCAATCAGCCCCAGCATTTT	CASSSAGERSNQPQHF
.	TRBV12-3/TRBV12-4	.	TRBJ1-1	TGTGCCAGCAGTTTGTCGGGCACTGAAGCTTTCTTT	CASSLSGTEAFF
.	TRBV5-1	.	TRBJ1-4	TGCGCCAGCAGCTTGGGCCAGGGTAATGAAAAACTGTTTTTT	CASSLGQGNEKLFF
.	TRBV7-2	TRBD1	TRBJ1-4	TGTGCCAGCAGCTCCGGGACAGGGTTCTTTGAAAAACTGTTTTTT	CASSSGTGFFEKLFF
once	TRBV30	.	TRBJ1-6	TGTGCCTGGAGTGAATTACCCCAAGTGGGCCCCCTCCACTTT	CAWSELPQVGPLHF
once	TRBV18	.	TRBJ1-5	TGTGCCAGCTCACCCACCCGGGGGGGAGGACAGCCCCAGCATTTT	CASSPTRGGGQPQHF
.	TRBV29-1	.	TRBJ2-7	TGCAGCGTTGACGGCAGGGGATACCCCTACGAGCAGTACTTC	CSVDGRGYPYEQYF
.	TRBV5-1	TRBD1	TRBJ2-7	TGCGCCAGCAGTACTGACAGGGGGACCTACGAGCAGTACTTC	CASSTDRGTYEQYF
few	TRBV30	.	TRBJ1-6	TGTGCCTGGAACTTCGTAAGGGGCCGGAGTTCACCCCTCCACTTT	CAWNFVRGRSSPLHF
.	TRBV5-1	TRBD2	TRBJ2-6	TGCGCCAGCAGCTTGGCCCCTCTAGCGGGAGCTTCCGGGGCCAACGTCCTGACTTTC	CASSLAPLAGASGANVLTF
.	TRBV27	TRBD1	TRBJ2-2	TGTGCCAGCAGTACCACCACCGGGACAGGGACCGGGGAGCTGTTTTTT	CASSTTTGTGTGELFF
.	TRBV10-3	TRBD2	TRBJ2-3	TGTGCCACCTCCTGGGCGGGAGGCGGGGATACGCAGTATTTT	CATSWAGGGDTQYF
.	TRBV4-2	TRBD1	TRBJ2-3	TGTGCCAGCAGCCAGGGACAGGGTTTCACAGATACGCAGTATTTT	CASSQGQGFTDTQYF
.	TRBV7-9	.	TRBJ1-2	TGTGCCAGCAGCTTATTGACTGTGTCTATCGGTGGCTACACCTTC	CASSLLTVSIGGYTF
.	TRBV6-2/TRBV6-3	.	TRBJ1-2	TGTGCCAGCAGTTACTCTACTAACTATGGCTACACCTTC	CASSYSTNYGYTF
.	TRBV29-1	TRBD1	TRBJ1-1	TGCAGCGCCGGGACAGGGGGCGGAATCACTGAGGCTTTCTTT	CSAGTGGGITEAFF
.	TRBV7-9	.	TRBJ2-1	TGTGCCAGCAGCTTCGCCGGGACCTACAATGAGCAGTTCTTC	CASSFAGTYNEQFF
.	TRBV19	TRBD1	TRBJ2-2	TGTGCCACCCTTCCGACAGGGATCTACACCGGGGAGCTGTTTTTT	CATLPTGIYTGELFF
.	TRBV6-5	.	TRBJ1-1	TGTGCCAGCAGTTACTACGGGGGGGACGCTGAAGCTTTCTTT	CASSYYGGDAEAFF
.	TRBV5-6	.	TRBJ1-4	TGTGCCAGCAGCTTGTATCGGGGGGCGCGTACGACTAATGAAAAACTGTTTTTT	CASSLYRGARTTNEKLFF
.	TRBV5-1	.	TRBJ1-1	TGCGCCAGCAGCTTGGGTCGGACAGAAAGTAACACTGAAGCTTTCTTT	CASSLGRTESNTEAFF
.	TRBV14	TRBD1	TRBJ1-6	TGTGCCAGCAGCCAAGACAGGGGGTACTATAATTCACCCCTCCACTTT	CASSQDRGYYNSPLHF
.	TRBV19	.	TRBJ1-4	TGTGCCAGTAGCATCAGCAACAGGGATGAAAAACTGTTTTTT	CASSISNRDEKLFF
.	TRBV6-5	TRBD2	TRBJ2-3	TGTGCCAGCAGAGTAGCGGGGGGAACCGCAGATACGCAGTATTTT	CASRVAGGTADTQYF
.	TRBV5-1	.	TRBJ2-7	TGCGCCAGCAGTTCGAGTGAGGCACCCGAGCAGTACTTC	CASSSSEAPEQYF